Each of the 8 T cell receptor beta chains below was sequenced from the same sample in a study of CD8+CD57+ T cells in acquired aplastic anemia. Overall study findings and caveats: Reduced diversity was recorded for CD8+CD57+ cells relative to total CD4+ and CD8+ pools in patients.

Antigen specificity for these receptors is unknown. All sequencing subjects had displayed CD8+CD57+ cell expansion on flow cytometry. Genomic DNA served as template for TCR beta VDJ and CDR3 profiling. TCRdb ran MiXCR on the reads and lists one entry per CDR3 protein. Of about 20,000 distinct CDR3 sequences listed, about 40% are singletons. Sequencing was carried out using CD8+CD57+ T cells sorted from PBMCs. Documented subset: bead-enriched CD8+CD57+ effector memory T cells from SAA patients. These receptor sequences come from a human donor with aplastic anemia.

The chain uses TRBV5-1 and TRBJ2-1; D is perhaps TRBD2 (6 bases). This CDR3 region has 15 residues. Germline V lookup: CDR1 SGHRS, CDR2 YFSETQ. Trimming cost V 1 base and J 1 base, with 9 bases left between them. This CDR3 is CASSLSGESYNEQFF. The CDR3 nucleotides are TGCGCCAGCAGCTTGTCGGGGGAATCCTACAATGAGCAGTTCTTC. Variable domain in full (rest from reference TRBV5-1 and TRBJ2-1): KAGVTQTPRYLIKTRGQQVTLSCSPISGHRSVSWYQQTPGQGLQFLFEYFSETQRNKGNFPGRFSGRQFSNSRSEMNVSTLELGDSALYLCASSLSGESYNEQFFGPGTRLTVL.

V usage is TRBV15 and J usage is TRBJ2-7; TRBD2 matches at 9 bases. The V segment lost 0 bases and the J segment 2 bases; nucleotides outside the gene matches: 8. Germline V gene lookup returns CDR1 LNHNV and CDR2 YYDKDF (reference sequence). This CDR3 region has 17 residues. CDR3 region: CATSRDIVTSGTYEQYF. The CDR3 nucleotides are TGTGCCACCAGCAGAGATATTGTGACTAGCGGTACCTACGAGCAGTACTTC.

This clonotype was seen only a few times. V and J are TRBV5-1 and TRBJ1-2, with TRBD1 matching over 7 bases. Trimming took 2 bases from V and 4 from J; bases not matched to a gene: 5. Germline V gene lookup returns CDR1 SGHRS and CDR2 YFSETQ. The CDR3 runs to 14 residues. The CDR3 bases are TGCGCCAGCAGCTTCGCACAGGGGAGCTATGGCTACACCTTC. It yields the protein CASSFAQGSYGYTF.

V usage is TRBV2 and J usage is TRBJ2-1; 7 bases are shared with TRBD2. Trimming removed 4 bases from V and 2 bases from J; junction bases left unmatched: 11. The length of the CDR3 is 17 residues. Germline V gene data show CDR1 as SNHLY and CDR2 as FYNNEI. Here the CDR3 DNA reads TGTGCCAGCAGTGTTTCTTTAGCGGGCCCCACCTACAATGAGCAGTTCTTC. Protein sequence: CASSVSLAGPTYNEQFF.

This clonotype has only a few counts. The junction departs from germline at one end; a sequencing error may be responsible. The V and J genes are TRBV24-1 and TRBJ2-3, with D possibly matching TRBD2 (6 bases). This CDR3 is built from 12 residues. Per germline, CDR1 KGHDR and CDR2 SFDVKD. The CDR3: CATSDLLTSLSF. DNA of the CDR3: TGTGCCACCAGTGATTTGCTAACTAGCCTCTCTTTT.

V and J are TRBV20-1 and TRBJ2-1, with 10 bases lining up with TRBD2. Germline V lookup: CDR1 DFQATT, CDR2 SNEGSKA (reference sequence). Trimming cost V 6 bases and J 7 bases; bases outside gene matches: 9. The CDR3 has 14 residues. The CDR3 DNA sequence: TGCAGTGCAGGAAAGCGGGGGGGCTGGAATGAGCAGTTCTTC. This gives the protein CSAGKRGGWNEQFF.

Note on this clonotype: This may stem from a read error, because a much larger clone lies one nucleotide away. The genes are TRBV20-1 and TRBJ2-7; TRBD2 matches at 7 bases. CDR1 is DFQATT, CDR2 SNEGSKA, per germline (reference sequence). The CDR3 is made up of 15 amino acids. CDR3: CSARKLAGSPWEQCF. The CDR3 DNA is TGCAGTGCTAGGAAATTAGCGGGTTCGCCGTGGGAGCAGTGCTTC.

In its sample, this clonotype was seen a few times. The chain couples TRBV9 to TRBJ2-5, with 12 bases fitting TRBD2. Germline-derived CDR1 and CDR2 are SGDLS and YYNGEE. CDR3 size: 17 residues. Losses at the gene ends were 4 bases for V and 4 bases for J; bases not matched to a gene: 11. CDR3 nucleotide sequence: TGTGCCAGCAGCCGGGGGGAACTAGCGGGGGGAGCAGAGACCCAGTACTTC. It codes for CASSRGELAGGAETQYF.